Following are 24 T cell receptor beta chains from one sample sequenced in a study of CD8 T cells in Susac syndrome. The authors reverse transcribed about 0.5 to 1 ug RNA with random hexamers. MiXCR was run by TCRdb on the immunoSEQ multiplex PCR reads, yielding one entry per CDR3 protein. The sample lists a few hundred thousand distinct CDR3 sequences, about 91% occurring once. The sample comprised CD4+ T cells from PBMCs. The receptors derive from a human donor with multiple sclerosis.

The CDR3 is CASSRSGQRNQPQHF. The CDR3 coding sequence is TGTGCCAGCAGTCGGTCGGGACAGCGCAATCAGCCCCAGCATTTT. The chain joins TRBV6-2 or TRBV6-3 to TRBJ1-5; 7 bases line up with TRBD1. From germline, CDR1 is MNHEY and CDR2 SVGEGT. The CDR3 is 15 residues long. Trimming at V came to 5 bases and at J to 2 bases, leaving 6 bases not matched to a gene.

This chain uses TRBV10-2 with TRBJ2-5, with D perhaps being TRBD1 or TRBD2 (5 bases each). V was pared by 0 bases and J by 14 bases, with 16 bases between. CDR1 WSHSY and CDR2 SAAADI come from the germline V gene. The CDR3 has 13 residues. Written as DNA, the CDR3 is TGCGCCAGCAGTGAGTCGATACCGGGGACGAACTACTTC. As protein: CASSESIPGTNYF.

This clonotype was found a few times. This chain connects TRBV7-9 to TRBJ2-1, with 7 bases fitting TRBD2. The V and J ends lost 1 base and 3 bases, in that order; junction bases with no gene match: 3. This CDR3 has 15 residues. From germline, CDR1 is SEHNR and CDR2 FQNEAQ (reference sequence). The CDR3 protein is CASSLERGGYNEQFF. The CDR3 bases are TGTGCCAGCAGCTTAGAGCGGGGAGGCTACAATGAGCAGTTCTTC.

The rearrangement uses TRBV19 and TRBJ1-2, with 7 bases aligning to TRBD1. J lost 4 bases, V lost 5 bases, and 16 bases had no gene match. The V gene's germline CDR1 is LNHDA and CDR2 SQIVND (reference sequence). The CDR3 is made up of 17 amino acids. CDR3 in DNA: TGTGCCAGTAGTCCGTCGGCTTTGACAGGGTCCTCCTATGGCTACACCTTC. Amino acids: CASSPSALTGSSYGYTF.

Here the CDR3 reads CSVPGTSGAYEQYF. DNA for the CDR3: TGCAGTGTGCCGGGGACTAGCGGAGCCTACGAGCAGTACTTC. This sequence joins TRBV20-1 and TRBJ2-7; 11 bases match TRBD2. Germline trimming cut 7 bases from V and 2 bases from J; bases unmatched to any gene: 7. Germline V gene lookup returns CDR1 DFQATT and CDR2 SNEGSKA (reference sequence). This CDR3 contains 14 residues.

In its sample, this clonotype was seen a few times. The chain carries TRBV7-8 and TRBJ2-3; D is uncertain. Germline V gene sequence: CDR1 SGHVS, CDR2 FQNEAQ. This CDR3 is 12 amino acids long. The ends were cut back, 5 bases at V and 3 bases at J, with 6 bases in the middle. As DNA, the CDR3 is TGTGCCAGCAGCACGGCGACAGATACGCAGTATTTT. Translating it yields CASSTATDTQYF.

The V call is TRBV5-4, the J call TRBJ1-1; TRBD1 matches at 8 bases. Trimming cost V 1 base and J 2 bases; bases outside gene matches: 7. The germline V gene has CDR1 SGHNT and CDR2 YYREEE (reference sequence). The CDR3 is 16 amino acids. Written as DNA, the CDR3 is TGTGCCAGCAGCTTGCACAGGGGGGGGCGCAACACTGAAGCTTTCTTT. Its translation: CASSLHRGGRNTEAFF.

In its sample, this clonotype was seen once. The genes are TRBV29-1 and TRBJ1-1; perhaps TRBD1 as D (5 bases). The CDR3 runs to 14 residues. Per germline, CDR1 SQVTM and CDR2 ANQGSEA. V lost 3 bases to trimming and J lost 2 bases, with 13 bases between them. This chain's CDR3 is CSVDIWGANTEAFF. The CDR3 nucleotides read TGCAGCGTTGATATCTGGGGCGCCAACACTGAAGCTTTCTTT.

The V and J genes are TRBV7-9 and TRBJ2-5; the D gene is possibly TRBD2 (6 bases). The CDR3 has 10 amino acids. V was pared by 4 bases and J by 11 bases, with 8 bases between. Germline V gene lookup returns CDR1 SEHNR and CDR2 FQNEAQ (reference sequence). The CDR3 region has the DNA TGTGCCAGCAGCTCGGGACTTCAGTACTTC. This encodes CASSSGLQYF.

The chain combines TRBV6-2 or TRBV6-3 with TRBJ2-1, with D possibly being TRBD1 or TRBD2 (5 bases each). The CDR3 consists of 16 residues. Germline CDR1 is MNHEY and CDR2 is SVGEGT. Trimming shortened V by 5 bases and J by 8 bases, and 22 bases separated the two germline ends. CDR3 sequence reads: CASSNEGIGIFHEQFF. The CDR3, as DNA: TGTGCCAGCAGTAATGAGGGGATCGGGATATTCCATGAGCAGTTCTTC.

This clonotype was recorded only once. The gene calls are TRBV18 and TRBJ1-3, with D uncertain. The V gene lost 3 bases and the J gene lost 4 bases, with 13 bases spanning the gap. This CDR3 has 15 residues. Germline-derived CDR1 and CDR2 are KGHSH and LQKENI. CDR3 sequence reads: CASSPFKGSGNTIYF. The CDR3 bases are TGTGCCAGCTCACCGTTTAAGGGTTCCGGAAACACCATATATTTT.

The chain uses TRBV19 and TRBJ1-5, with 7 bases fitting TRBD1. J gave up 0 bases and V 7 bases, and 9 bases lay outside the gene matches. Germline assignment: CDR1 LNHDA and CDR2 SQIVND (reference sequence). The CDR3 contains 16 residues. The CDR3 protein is CASKTGIVGSNQPQHF. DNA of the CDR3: TGTGCCAGTAAGACAGGGATTGTAGGTAGCAATCAGCCCCAGCATTTT.

CDR3 nucleotide sequence: TGCGCCACAACACCCACACTAGCGGGACTCAGCACAGATACGCAGTATTTT. Protein: CATTPTLAGLSTDTQYF. The chain has TRBV4-3 and TRBJ2-3; 10 bases are shared with TRBD2. After removal of 10 bases from V and 0 bases from J, the junction contained 13 bases not matched to a gene. The germline CDR1 and CDR2 sequences are LGHNA and YSLEER. The CDR3 loop spans 17 amino acids.

The CDR3 spells CASPRTSGSRTGELFF. DNA for the CDR3: TGTGCCAGCCCCCGGACTAGCGGGAGTAGGACCGGGGAGCTGTTTTTT. The V and J genes are TRBV7-9 and TRBJ2-2; 13 bases align to TRBD2. V shed 8 bases, J shed 5 bases, and the junction held 8 bases outside the gene matches. The CDR3 loop spans 16 amino acids. Germline V lookup: CDR1 SEHNR, CDR2 FQNEAQ (reference sequence).

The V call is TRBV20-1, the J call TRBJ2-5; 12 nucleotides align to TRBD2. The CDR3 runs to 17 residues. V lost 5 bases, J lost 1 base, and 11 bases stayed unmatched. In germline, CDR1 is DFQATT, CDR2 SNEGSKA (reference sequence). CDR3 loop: CSAPTSGSGSPQETQYF. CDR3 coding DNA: TGCAGTGCTCCGACTAGCGGGAGTGGATCTCCCCAAGAGACCCAGTACTTC.

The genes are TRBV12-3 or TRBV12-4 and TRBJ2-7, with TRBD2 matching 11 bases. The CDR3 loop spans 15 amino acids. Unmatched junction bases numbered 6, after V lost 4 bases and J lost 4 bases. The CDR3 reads CASSSRLAGRYEQYF. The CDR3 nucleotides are TGTGCCAGCAGTTCTAGACTAGCGGGGAGATACGAGCAGTACTTC.

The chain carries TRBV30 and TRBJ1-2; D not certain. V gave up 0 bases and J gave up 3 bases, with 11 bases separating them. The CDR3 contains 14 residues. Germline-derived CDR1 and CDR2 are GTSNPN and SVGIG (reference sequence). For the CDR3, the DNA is TGTGCCTGGAGTGTAGTTCGGGGTGACTATGGCTACACCTTC. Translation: CAWSVVRGDYGYTF.

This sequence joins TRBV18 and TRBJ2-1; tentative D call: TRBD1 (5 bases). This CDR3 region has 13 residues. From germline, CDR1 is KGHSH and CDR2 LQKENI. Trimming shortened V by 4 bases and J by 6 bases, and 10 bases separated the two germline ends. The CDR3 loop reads CASSRQSVNEQFF. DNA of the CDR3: TGTGCCAGCTCACGACAGTCGGTCAATGAGCAGTTCTTC.

For the CDR3, the DNA is TGTGCCAGCAGTTTATCCGTCCAGGGGGCTGGTGAGCAGTTCTTC. As protein: CASSLSVQGAGEQFF. The chain combines TRBV27 with TRBJ2-1, with TRBD1 matching 8 bases. V shed 0 bases, J shed 9 bases, and the junction held 7 bases outside the gene matches. CDR3 length equals 15 residues. CDR1 and CDR2 from the germline V gene are MNHEY and SMNVEV (reference sequence).

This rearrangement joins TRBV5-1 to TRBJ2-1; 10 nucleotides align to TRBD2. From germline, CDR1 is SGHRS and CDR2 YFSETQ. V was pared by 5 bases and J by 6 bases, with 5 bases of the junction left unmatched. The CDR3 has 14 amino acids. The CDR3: CASRELAGSNEQFF. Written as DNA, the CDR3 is TGCGCCAGCAGAGAACTAGCGGGGTCCAATGAGCAGTTCTTC.

The DNA for the CDR3 is TGTGCCAGCAGACCGGGGTTGCCGGGGACTAGCGGGAGGGGGGGAGAGCAGTTCTTC. Its protein product is CASRPGLPGTSGRGGEQFF. This chain joins TRBV5-6 and TRBJ2-1, with TRBD2 identical over 16 bases. After removal of 5 bases from V and 10 bases from J, the junction contained 18 bases not matched to a gene. The CDR3 sequence is 19 residues long. Germline V gene data show CDR1 as SGHDT and CDR2 as YYEEEE.

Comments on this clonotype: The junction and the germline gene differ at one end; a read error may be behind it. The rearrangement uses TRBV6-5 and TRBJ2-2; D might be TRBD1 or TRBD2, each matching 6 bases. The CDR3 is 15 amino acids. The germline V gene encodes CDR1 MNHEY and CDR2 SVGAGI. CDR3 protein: CATGRGPSPTGELSF. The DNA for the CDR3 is TGTGCCACTGGACGGGGGCCATCCCCCACCGGGGAGCTGTCTTTT.

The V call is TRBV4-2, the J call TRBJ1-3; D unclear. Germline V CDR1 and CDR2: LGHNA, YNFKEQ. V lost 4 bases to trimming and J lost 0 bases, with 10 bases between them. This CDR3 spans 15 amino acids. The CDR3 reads CASSLGRLSGNTIYF. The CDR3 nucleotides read TGTGCCAGCAGCCTGGGTCGGCTCTCTGGAAACACCATATATTTT.

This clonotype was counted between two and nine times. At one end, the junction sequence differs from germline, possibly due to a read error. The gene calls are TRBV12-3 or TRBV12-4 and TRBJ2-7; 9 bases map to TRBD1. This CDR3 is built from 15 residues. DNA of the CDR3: TGTGCCAGCAGTTTCGGGGACAGGGTTCCTTACGAGCAGTATTTC. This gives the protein CASSFGDRVPYEQYF.